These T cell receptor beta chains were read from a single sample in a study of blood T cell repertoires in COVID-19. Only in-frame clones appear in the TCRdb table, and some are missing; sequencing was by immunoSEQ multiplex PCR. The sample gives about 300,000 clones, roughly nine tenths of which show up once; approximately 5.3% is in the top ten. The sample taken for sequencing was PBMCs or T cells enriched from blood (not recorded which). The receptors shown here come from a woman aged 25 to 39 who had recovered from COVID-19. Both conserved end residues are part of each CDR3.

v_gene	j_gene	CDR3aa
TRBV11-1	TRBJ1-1	CASSPRLVPMNTEAFF
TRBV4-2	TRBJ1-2	CASSQTGQGYGYTF
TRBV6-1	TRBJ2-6	CASSDLAGANVLTF
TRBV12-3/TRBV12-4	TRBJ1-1	CASSPPVGSEAFF
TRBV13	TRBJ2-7	CASSLVGSGGHEQYF
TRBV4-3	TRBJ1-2	CASSHPGNNYGYTF
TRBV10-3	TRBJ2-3	CAISESVGTGSDTQYF
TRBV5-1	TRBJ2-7	CASSSGPGGVYEQYF
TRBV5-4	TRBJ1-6	CASSSGQGNSPLHF
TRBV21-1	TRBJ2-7	CASASGTGVGEQYF
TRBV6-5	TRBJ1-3	CASRTGTAAGNTIYF
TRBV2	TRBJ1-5	CASSDPGTEVYQPQHF
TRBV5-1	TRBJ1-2	CASTPGTDYGYTF
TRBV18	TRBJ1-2	CASSPPWGQGYTF
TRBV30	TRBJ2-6	CAWTDEGAGANVLTF
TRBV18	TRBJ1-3	CASSPGQGSGNTIYF
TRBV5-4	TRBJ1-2	CASRSSLLGYTF
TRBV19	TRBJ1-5	CASSFQARTVSNQPQHF
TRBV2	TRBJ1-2	CASGDRGLYGYTF
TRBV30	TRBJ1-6	CAWSVRSGRGKKQAPLHF
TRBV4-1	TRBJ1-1	CASSRAGGSDTEAFF
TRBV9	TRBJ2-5	CASSPSIRETQYF
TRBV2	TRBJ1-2	CASSEQGHYGYTF
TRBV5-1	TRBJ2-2	CASSLGPNTGELFF
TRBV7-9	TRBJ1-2	CASSRGQGARDGYTF
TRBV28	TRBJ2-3	CASSSPGTSGTDTQYF
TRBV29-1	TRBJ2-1	CSVEGKEVSEQFF
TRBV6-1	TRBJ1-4	CASSGGQGGWGEKLFF
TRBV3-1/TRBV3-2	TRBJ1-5	CASSHNTALEPQHF
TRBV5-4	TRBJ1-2	CASSLWGGSGYTF
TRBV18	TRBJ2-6	CASSPGTGEGAAGANVLTF
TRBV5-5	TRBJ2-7	CASSLGRTAAYEQYF
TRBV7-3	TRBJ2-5	CASSLSGEETQYF
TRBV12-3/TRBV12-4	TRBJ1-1	CASSFDRDTEAFF
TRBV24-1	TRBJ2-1	CATSDTSDRAGYNEQFF
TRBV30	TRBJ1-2	CAWLGSRGRFYGYTF
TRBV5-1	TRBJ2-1	CASSIRTSGGANEQFF
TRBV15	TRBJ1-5	CATSRDLPRAYSNQPQHF
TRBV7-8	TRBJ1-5	CASSPRSGGSQPQHF
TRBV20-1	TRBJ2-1	CSASTGLMNNEQFF
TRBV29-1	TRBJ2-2	CSVPTGVNTGELFF
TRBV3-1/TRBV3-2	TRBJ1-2	CASSQAGTGGFAYGYTF
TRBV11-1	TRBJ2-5	CASSSLQETQYF
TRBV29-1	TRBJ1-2	CSVASGAPTF
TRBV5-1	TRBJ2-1	CASSLATGFYNEQFF
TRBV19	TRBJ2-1	CASIGDRRDEQFF
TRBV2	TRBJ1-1	CASSLGRGLLTEAFF
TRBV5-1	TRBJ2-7	CASSLDGTGHYEQYF
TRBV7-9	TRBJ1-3	CASSAGTGPGNTIYF
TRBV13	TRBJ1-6	CASSPTRNSPLHF
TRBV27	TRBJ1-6	CASSTLSGHSPLHF
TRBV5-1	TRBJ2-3	CASSADRAHDTQYF
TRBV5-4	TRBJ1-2	CASSPTGTGAIGYTF
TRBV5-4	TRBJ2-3	CASSLTSGGAHGTDTQYF
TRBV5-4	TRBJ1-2	CASSTAGSRNYGYTF
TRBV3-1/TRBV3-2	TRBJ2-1	CASSHLAGGPGYNEQFF
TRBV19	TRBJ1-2	CASLNLDRNYGYTF
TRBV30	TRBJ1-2	CAWSKRQPNNYGYTF
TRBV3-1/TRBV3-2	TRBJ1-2	CASSLDRNGYTF
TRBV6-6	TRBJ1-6	CASRRGRINSPLHF